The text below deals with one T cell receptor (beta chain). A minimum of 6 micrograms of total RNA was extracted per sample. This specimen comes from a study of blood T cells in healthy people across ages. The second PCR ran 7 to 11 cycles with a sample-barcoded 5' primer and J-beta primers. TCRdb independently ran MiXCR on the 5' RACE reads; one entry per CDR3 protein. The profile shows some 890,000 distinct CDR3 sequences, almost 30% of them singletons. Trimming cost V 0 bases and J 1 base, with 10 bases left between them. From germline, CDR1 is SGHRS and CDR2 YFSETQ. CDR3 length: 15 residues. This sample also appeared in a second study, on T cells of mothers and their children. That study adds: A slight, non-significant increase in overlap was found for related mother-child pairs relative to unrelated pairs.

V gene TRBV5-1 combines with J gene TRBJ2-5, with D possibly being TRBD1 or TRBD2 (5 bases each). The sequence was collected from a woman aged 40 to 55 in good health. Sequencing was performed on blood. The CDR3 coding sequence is TGCGCCAGCAGCTTGGGGGTGGGGGTCCAAGAGACCCAGTACTTC. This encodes CASSLGVGVQETQYF.